One sample yielded the 4 T cell receptor beta chains listed below, sequenced in a study of PD-1 blockade in classical Hodgkin lymphoma. Profiled with immunoSEQ multiplex PCR; TCRdb holds only in-frame clones, not every one. The sample yields roughly 90,000 clones, under 85% seen once. Specified time point: cycle 4 day 1 (C4D1), after about 6 weeks of nivolumab. All the patients suffered relapse after autologous stem cell transplantation, and brentuximab vedotin exposure differed. Sequenced material: peripheral blood mononuclear cells (PBMCs), taken before the fourth cycle of nivolumab. These receptors originate from a human donor with classical Hodgkin lymphoma.

This rearrangement joins TRBV11-1 to TRBJ1-2; weak D call: TRBD1 (6 bases). Looked up from germline, CDR1 is SGHAT and CDR2 is FQDESV (reference sequence). The CDR3 has 15 residues. Trimming stripped 1 base from V and 8 bases from J, with 17 bases between. CDR3 nucleotide sequence: TGTGCCAGCAGCTTAGGTGCCGGGGGCTTCTACGGCTACACCTTC. Protein sequence: CASSLGAGGFYGYTF.

CDR3 DNA sequence: TGTGCCAGCAGCCTGACAGGGGAAATTTACGAGCAGTACTTC. It encodes CASSLTGEIYEQYF. The V call is TRBV28, the J call TRBJ2-7, with 8 bases identical to TRBD1. The V segment lost 6 bases and the J segment 4 bases; nucleotides outside the gene matches: 8. CDR1 MDHEN and CDR2 SYDVKM come from the germline V gene. This CDR3 has 14 residues.

This chain uses TRBV28 with TRBJ2-1; perhaps TRBD2 as D (6 bases). CDR1 MDHEN and CDR2 SYDVKM come from the germline V gene. Trimming shortened V by 6 bases and J by 8 bases, and 11 bases separated the two germline ends. The CDR3 contains 12 residues. The chain's CDR3 is CASSGSLDEQFF. The CDR3, as DNA: TGTGCCAGCAGCGGGAGTCTCGATGAGCAGTTCTTC.

The chain couples TRBV6-1 to TRBJ1-3; D remains unclear. V was clipped by 5 bases and J by 0 bases, with 11 bases between them. CDR1 MNHNS and CDR2 SASEGT come from the germline V gene. The CDR3 runs to 15 residues. The CDR3 here is CASSPIPSSGNTIYF. The CDR3 nucleotides are TGTGCCAGCAGTCCCATCCCCTCCTCTGGAAACACCATATATTTT.